This entry is about one TCR beta chain. The antigen is undetermined. This sample is drawn from a study of blood T cells in healthy people across ages. Study-wide findings and caveats: Age showed a roughly linear inverse relationship with TCR beta diversity per million T cells. Whereas aged donors had fewer naive CD4+ cells, long-lived donors had more of them and higher diversity.

It was with a sample-barcoded 5' primer and a J-beta primer mix that a second PCR of roughly 7 to 12 cycles was run. TCRdb independently ran MiXCR on the 5' RACE reads; one entry per CDR3 protein. This repertoire shows 730,000 or so distinct CDR3 sequences, 40% to 50% found once; its top ten account for about 32%. Sequenced: blood. The receptor was derived from a man of 80 years or more in good health.

This chain's CDR3 is CASRTGTGLPVETQYF. The CDR3 DNA reads as TGCGCCAGCAGGACCGGGACAGGGCTTCCTGTAGAGACCCAGTACTTC. The V call is TRBV5-1, the J call TRBJ2-5; the match to TRBD1 covers 9 bases. The V and J ends lost 5 bases and 4 bases, in that order; junction bases with no gene match: 12. CDR3 size: 16 residues. From germline, CDR1 is SGHRS and CDR2 YFSETQ.